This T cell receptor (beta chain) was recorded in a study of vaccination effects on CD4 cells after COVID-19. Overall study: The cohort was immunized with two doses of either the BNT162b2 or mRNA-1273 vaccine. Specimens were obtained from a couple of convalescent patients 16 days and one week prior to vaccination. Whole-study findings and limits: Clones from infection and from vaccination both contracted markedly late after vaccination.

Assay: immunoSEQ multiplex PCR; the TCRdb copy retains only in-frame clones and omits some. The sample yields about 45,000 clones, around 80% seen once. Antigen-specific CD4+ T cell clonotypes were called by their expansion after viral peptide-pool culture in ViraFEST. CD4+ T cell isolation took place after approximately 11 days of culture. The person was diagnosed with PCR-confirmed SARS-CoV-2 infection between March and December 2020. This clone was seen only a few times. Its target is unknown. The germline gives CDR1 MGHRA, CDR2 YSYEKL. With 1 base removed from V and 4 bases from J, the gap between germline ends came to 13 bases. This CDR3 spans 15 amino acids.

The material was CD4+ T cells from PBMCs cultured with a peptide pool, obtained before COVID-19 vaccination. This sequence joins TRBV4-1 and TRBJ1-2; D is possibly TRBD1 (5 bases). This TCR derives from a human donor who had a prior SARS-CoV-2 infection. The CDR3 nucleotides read TGCGCCAGCAGCCAAGCTTCGAGGGGAAGCTATGGCTACACCTTC. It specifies CASSQASRGSYGYTF.